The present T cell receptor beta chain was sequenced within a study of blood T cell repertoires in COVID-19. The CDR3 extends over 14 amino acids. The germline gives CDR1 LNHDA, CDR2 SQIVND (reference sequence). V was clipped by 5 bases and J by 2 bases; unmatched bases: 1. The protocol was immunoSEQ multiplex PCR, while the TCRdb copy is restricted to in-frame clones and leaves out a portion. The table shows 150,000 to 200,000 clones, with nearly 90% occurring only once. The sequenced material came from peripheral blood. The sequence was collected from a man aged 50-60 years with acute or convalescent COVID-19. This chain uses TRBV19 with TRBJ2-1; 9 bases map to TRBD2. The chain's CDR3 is CASSLAGTYNEQFF. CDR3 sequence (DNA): TGTGCCAGTAGTCTAGCGGGAACCTACAATGAGCAGTTCTTC.